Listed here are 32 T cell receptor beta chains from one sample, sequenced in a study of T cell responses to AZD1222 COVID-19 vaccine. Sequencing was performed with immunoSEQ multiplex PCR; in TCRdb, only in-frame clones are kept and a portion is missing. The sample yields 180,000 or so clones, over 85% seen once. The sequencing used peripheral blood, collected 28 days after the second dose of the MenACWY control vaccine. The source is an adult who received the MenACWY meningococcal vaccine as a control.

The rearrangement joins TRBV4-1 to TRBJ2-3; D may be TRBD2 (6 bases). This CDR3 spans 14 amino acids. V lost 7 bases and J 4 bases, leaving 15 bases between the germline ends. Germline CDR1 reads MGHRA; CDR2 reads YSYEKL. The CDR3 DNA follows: TGCGCCAGCAACCCGACTAGTTTGGCAGATACGCAGTATTTT. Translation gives CASNPTSLADTQYF.

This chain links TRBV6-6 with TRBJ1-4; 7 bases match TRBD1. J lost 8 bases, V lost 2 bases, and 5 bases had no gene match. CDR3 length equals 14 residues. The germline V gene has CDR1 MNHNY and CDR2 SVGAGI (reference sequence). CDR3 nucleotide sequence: TGTGCCAGCAGTTACAGGGGGCGCTTGGAAAAACTGTTTTTT. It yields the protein CASSYRGRLEKLFF.

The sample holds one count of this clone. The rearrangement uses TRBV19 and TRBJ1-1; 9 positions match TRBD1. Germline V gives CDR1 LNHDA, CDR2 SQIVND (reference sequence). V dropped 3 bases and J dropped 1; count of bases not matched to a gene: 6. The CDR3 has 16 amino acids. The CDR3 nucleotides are TGTGCCAGTAGTATCCGGGACAGGGAGGGGAACACTGAAGCTTTCTTT. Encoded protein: CASSIRDREGNTEAFF.

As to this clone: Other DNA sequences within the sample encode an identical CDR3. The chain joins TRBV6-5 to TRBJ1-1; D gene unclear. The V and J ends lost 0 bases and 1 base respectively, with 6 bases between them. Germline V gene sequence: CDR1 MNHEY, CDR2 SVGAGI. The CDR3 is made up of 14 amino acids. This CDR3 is CASSYSGGNTEAFF. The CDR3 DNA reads TGTGCCAGCAGTTACTCAGGTGGGAACACTGAAGCTTTCTTT.

The CDR3 loop is CASSEQNYGYTF. DNA of the CDR3: TGTGCCAGCAGTGAACAGAACTATGGCTACACCTTC. The chain links TRBV2 to TRBJ1-2; no clear D gene. CDR3 length: 12 residues. Germline CDR1 and CDR2: SNHLY and FYNNEI. Trimming took off 2 bases at V and 2 bases at J, with 3 bases between the two ends.

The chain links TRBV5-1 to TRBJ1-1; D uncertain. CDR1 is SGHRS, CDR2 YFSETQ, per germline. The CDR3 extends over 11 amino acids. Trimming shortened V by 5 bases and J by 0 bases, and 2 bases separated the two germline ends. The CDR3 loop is CASSLNTEAFF. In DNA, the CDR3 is TGCGCCAGCAGTTTGAACACTGAAGCTTTCTTT.

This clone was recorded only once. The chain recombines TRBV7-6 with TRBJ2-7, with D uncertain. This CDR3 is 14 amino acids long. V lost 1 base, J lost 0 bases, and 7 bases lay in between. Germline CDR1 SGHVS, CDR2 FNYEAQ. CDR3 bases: TGTGCCAGCAGCTTAGGGCAGGCCTCCTACGAGCAGTACTTC. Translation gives CASSLGQASYEQYF.

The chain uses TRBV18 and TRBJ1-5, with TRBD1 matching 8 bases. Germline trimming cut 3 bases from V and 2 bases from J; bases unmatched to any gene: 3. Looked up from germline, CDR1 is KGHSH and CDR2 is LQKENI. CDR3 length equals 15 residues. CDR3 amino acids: CASSPRGQGNQPQHF. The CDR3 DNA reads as TGTGCCAGCTCACCCAGGGGACAGGGCAATCAGCCCCAGCATTTT.

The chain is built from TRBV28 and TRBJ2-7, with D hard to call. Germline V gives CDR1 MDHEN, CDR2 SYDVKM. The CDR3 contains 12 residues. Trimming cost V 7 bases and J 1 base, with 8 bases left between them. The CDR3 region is CASNDISYEQYF. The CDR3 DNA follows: TGTGCCAGCAATGACATTTCCTACGAGCAGTACTTC.

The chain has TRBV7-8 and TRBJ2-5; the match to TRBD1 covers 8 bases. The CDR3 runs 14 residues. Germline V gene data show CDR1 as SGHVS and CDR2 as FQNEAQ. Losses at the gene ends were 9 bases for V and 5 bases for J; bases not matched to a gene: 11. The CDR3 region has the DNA TGTGCCAGTAAAAGGGGGACAGGTGGTGAGACCCAGTACTTC. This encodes CASKRGTGGETQYF. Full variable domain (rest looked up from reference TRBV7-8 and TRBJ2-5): GAGVSQSPRYKVAKRGQDVALRCDPISGHVSLFWYQQALGQGPEFLTYFQNEAQLDKSGLPSDRFFAERPEGSVSTLKIQRTQQEDSAVYLCASKRGTGGETQYFGPGTRLLVL.

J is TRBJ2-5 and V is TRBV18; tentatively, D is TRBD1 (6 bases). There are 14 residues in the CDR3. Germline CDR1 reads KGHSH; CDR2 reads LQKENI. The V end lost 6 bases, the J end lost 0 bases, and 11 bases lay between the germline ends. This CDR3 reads CASSRGQNQETQYF. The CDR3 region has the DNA TGTGCCAGCTCCCGAGGACAGAACCAAGAGACCCAGTACTTC.

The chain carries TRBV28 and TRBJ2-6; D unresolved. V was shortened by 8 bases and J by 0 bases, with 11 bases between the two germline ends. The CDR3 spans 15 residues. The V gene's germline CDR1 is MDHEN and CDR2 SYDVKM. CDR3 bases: TGTGCCAGCGGTATACAGAGCTCTGGGGCCAACGTCCTGACTTTC. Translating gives CASGIQSSGANVLTF.

In nucleotides, the CDR3 is TGTGCCAGCAGCTTGGATCCCGGGGGCGCGATGAGTGGCTACACCTTC. It specifies CASSLDPGGAMSGYTF. The J gene is TRBJ1-2, the V gene TRBV5-6; the D gene is possibly TRBD1 (6 bases). Between the trimmed V and J ends, which lost 0 bases and 7 bases, there was a span of 19 bases. From germline, CDR1 is SGHDT and CDR2 YYEEEE. The CDR3 loop spans 16 amino acids.

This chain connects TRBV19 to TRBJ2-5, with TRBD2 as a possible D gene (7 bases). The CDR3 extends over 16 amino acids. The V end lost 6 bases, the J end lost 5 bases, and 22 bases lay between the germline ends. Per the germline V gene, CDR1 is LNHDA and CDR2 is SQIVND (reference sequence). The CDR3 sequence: CASSPERGGQRETQYF. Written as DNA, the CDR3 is TGTGCCAGTAGCCCTGAGAGGGGGGGCCAACGGGAGACCCAGTACTTC.

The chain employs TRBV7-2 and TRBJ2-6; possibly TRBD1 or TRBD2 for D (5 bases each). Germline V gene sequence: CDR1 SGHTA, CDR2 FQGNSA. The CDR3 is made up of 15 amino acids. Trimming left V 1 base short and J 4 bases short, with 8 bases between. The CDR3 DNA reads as TGTGCCAGCAGCTTAGTTGGGGACGGGGCCAACGTCCTGACTTTC. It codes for CASSLVGDGANVLTF.

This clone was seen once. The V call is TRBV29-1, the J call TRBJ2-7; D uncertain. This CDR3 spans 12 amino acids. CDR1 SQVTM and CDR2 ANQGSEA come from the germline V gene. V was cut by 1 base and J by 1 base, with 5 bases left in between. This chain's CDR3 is CSVEVGSYEQYF. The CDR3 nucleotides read TGCAGCGTTGAAGTAGGATCCTACGAGCAGTACTTC.

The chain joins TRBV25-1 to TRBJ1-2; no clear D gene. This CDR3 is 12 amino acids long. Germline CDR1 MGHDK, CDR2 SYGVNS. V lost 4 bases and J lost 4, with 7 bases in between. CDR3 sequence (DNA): TGTGCCAGCAGTGCCGGCGTCTATGGCTACACCTTC. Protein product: CASSAGVYGYTF.

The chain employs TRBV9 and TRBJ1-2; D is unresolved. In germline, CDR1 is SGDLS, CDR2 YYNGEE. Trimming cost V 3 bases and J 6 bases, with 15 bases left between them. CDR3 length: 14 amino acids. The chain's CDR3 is CASSETPGRNGYTF. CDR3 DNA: TGTGCCAGCAGCGAAACCCCGGGTCGGAATGGCTACACCTTC. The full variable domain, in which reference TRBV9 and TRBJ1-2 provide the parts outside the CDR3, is DSGVTQTPKHLITATGQRVTLRCSPRSGDLSVYWYQQSLDQGLQFLIQYYNGEERAKGNILERFSAQQFPDLHSELNLSSLELGDSALYFCASSETPGRNGYTFGSGTRLTVV.

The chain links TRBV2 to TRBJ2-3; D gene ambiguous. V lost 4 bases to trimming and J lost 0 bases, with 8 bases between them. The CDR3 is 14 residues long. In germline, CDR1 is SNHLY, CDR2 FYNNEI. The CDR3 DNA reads TGTGCCAGCAGTGCTTCGTCTAGCACAGATACGCAGTATTTT. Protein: CASSASSSTDTQYF.

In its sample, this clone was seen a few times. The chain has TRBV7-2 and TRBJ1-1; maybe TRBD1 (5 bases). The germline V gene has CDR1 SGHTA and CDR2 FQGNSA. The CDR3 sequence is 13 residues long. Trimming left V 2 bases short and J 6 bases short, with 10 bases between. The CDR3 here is CASSLKRGAEAFF. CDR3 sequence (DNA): TGTGCCAGCAGCTTAAAGCGGGGGGCTGAAGCTTTCTTT.

The CDR3 reads CASRENPSGNTIYF. The CDR3 DNA follows: TGCGCCAGCAGAGAAAACCCCTCTGGAAACACCATATATTTT. The chain joins TRBV5-1 to TRBJ1-3, with unresolved D. CDR3 size: 14 residues. V was cut by 5 bases and J by 0 bases, with 9 bases left in between. Germline loops: CDR1 SGHRS, CDR2 YFSETQ.

The chain's CDR3 is CASTGPGGLMMNTEAFF. The CDR3 region has the DNA TGTGCCAGCACCGGACCAGGGGGTTTGATGATGAACACTGAAGCTTTCTTT. The genes are TRBV28 and TRBJ1-1, with 7 nucleotides matching TRBD1. CDR3 length: 17 residues. With 7 bases clipped from V and 0 bases from J, the junction kept 14 bases outside the gene matches. CDR1 is MDHEN, CDR2 SYDVKM, per germline.

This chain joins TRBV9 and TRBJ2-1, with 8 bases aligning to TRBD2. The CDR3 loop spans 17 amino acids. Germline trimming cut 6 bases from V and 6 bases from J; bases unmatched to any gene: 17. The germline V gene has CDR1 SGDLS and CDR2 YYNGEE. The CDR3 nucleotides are TGTGCCAGCACCTTGGAGGCGGGGGGCCCCCTTTTCAATGAGCAGTTCTTC. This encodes CASTLEAGGPLFNEQFF.

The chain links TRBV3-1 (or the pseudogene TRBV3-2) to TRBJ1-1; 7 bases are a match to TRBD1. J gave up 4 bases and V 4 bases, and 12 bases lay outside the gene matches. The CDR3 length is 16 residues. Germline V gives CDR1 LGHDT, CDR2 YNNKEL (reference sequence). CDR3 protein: CASSLRGGAGGTEAFF. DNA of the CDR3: TGTGCCAGCAGCCTCCGAGGGGGCGCAGGGGGCACTGAAGCTTTCTTT.

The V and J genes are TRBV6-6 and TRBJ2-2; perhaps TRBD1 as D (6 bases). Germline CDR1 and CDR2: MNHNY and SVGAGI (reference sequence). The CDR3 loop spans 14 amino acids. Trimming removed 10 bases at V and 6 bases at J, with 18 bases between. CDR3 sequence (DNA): TGTGCCACCCCCGGGACACCCCCGGCCGGGGAGCTGTTTTTT. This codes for CATPGTPPAGELFF.

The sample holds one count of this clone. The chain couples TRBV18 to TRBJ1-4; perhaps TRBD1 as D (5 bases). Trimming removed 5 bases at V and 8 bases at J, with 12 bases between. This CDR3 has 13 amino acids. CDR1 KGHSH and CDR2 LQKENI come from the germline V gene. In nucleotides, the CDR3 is TGTGCCAGCTCAAACAGACAGAACGAAAAACTGTTTTTT. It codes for CASSNRQNEKLFF.

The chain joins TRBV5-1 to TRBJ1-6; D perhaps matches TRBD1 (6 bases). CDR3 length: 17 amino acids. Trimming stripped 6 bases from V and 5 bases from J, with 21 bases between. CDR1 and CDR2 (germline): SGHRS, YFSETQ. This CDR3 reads CASTLRGRQADNSPLHF. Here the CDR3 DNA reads TGCGCCAGCACACTGAGGGGTCGACAGGCCGATAATTCACCCCTCCACTTT.

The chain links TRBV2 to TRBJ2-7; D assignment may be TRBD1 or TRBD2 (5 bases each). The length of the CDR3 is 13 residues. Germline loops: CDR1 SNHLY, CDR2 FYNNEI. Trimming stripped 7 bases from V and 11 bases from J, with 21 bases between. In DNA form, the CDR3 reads TGTGCCAGCAAGGGGACGCCAGGAATTTGGAAGTACTTC. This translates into CASKGTPGIWKYF.

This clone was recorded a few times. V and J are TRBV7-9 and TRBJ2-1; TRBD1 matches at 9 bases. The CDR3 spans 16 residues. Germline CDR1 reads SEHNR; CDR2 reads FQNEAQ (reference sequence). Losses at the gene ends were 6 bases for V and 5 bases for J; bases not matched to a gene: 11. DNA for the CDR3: TGTGCCAGCAGTTCACACCCGGGACAGGGAGACAATGAGCAGTTCTTC. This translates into CASSSHPGQGDNEQFF.

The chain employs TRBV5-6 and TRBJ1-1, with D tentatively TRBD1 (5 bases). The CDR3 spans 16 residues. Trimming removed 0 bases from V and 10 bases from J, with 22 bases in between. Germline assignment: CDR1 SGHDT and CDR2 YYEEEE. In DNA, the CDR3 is TGTGCCAGCAGCTTGGAAACAGGACTGAATGGAAGGCCAGCTTTCTTT. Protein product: CASSLETGLNGRPAFF.

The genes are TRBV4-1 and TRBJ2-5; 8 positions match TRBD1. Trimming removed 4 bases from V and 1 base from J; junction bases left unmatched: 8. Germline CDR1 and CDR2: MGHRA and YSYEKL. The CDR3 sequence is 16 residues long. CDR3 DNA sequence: TGCGCCAGCAGCCCGGGGACAGGCCCCGTCCAAGAGACCCAGTACTTC. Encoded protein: CASSPGTGPVQETQYF.

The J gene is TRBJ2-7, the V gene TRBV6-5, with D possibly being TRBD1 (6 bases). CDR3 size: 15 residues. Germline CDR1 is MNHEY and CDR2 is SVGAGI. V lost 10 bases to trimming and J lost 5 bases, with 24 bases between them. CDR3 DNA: TGTGCCACCTCTGCAATTGGGGGCTCCGAAGACGAGCAGTACTTC. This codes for CATSAIGGSEDEQYF.